Below, one TCR beta chain is given with its context. Its cognate antigen has yet to be identified. No clone much larger than this one lies a single base away; base qualities are absent. The sample originates from a study of cytomegalovirus exposure and HLA in healthy donors (dated by TCRdb to 2016 to 2017). Notes on the research overall: In an earlier analysis of some 550 of the donors, approximately 260 Gb of sequence data and 100 million or so unique TCR beta sequences from about 179 million T cells were reported. Approximately 310 gigabases of sequencing data and tens of millions of unique TCR sequences were included in an early release covering roughly 700 HLA-typed donors. Donor age, sex, ethnicity and CMV serostatus were collected together with the repertoire data. The study was designed to test whether signatures of past pathogen exposure could be identified by cataloging public T cell receptors. The study combined high-throughput TCR immunosequencing, statistical association of individual TCRs with disease status, and machine learning to predict cytomegalovirus infection status. Among about 410 genotyped donors of the cohort, an average of roughly 230,000 unique TCR beta nucleotide sequences was sequenced per donor, of which 15% to 20% were non-productive. Because of strong linkage in the cohort, roughly five DR-DQ haplotypes were treated as single units for association and clustering. In addition to the first cohort of around 670 subjects, a separate validation cohort of 120 different subjects was used. Every repertoire in the discovery cohort had been generated on one and the same sequencing platform. Class I and class II HLA loci were covered by the typing at four-digit resolution. The genetic ancestry cluster associated with self-reported Caucasian donors included 70% to 85% of the 398 genotyped donors. In a later genetic analysis, genome-wide SNP genotypes for about 65% of the 666 donors were used, and that subset was treated as a discovery cohort. In a later analysis, previously published TCR beta repertoires from 550 to 750 donors were re-analyzed and high-resolution HLA genotyping was added so that TCR occurrence patterns could be studied. An earlier analysis of a few hundred of the donors applied high-throughput TCR beta sequencing to assess whether each TCR beta V gene segment acted as functional or pseudogenic. In the later analysis, no new phenotypic data were used to find candidate immune exposures; instead, reliance was placed on TCR beta sequences and their occurrence across donors. The number of donors typed differed by locus, with roughly 620-630 for A, B, C, DRB1 and DQB1, around 520 for DQA1, some 570 for DPA1, and some 440 for DPB1. Using immunosequencing, the study profiled T cell repertoires from around 680 subjects and related those repertoires to cytomegalovirus serostatus.

The paper as a whole reports these results and caveats: Because HLA typing was missing for some donors at each locus, association tests included only the typed subset. According to a later analysis, TCR association rates differed among HLA loci, with DRB1 alleles showing the most associated TCRs and HLA-C alleles showing the fewest. Specific HLA alleles were associated with 15,000 to 20,000 TCR beta sequences at a false discovery rate of 0.05 in a later analysis. Compared with equally common non-associated chains, HLA-associated TCR beta chains in a later analysis were more clonally expanded and had lower generation probabilities. A further reported finding was that TCR beta sequences accurately predicted the HLA-A and HLA-B alleles for most subjects in the first cohort. Cytomegalovirus status was reported to be diagnosed by the classifier with high specificity and sensitivity in both the original and validation cohorts. Because counts were too low, about 17 rarely observed V segments, including chromosome 9 orphons, were excluded from the earlier analysis of several hundred of the donors. A later analysis found that most CMV-associated TCR beta chains appeared HLA-restricted, with HLA associations seemingly driven largely by CMV exposure. In the study, approximately 150 TCR beta chains were listed as associated with cytomegalovirus. While some public TCRs were present in many individuals, most TCR sequences turned up only very rarely across donors. A later genetic analysis reported fewer N-insertions in productive TCRs among donors in an Asian-associated ancestry cluster than the roughly 700-donor mean. In an earlier analysis of more than 450 of the donors, most TCR beta V segments were observed in productive rearrangements about 87% or about 30% of the time, broadly matching IMGT annotations. When HLA alleles, especially DR and DQ, strongly co-occurred, attributing TCR associations to individual alleles was difficult. Presence/absence analyses assumed roughly uniform sequencing depth across donors, an assumption that may not hold. This cohort had only TCR beta chains sequenced, and the lack of alpha or paired-chain data limited which features could be detected. The sequencing pipeline was judged likely to have produced a cluster of highly shared sequence variants as a technical artifact. The authors suggested that the approach could potentially be generalized to other disease states and immunological phenotypes. An association between a missense DCLRE1C variant and V-gene and J-gene trimming of TCR beta chains was found in a later genetic analysis and replicated in an independent cohort. Several of the top co-occurrence clusters appeared to be linked to parvovirus B19, influenza, CMV and Epstein-Barr virus, according to a later analysis. In vitro tests confirmed that a few of the cytomegalovirus-associated TCR beta chains recognize cytomegalovirus antigens. Some IMGT-functional V segments, including TRBV6-2 and TRBV6-3, could not be told apart with the 87-base-pair reads, so those segments were excluded. Immune exposure information for the cohort was limited to CMV serostatus. Linkage disequilibrium might explain the correlated functional status among segregating V segments, but an unknown experimental factor could not be excluded.

Libraries came from the immunoSEQ multiplex PCR assay. A mixture of 60 forward primers for TCR Vbeta segments and 13 reverse primers for TCR Jbeta segments was used in the multiplex PCR. Amplification of the CDR3 region of rearranged TCR beta genes was performed with a multiplex PCR assay on genomic DNA. On the Illumina HiSeq System, the amplified TCR beta libraries were sequenced as 87-base-pair reads. Concerning the study's data processing: In a later analysis, tens of millions of unique TCR beta chains were counted across the 500 to 850 repertoires, and around 11 million of these chains were shared by at least two donors. Raw reads were error-corrected and collapsed into unique sequences with a nearest-neighbor algorithm that merged closely related sequences to remove PCR and sequencing errors. To assign V, D and J gene segments, CDR3 sequences were aligned to IMGT reference sequences. Each retained sequence needed at least a six-nucleotide match to both a V gene segment and a J gene segment. Rearrangements were classified as productive when the CDR3 lacked stop codons and remained in frame with V and J, and all other rearrangements were classified as non-productive. Following IMGT convention, CDR3 was defined as the stretch from the second conserved V-encoded cysteine to the conserved J-encoded phenylalanine. Sequences without an unambiguous match to a single V gene segment were excluded from the earlier analysis of several hundred of the donors. An earlier analysis of fewer than 750 of the donors called V segments functional above 56.7% productive rearrangements and segregating when the between-donor standard deviation exceeded 5%. To diagnose cytomegalovirus status from the catalog of TCR beta chain sequences, a statistical classification framework was built. In a later analysis, TCR nucleotide sequences were compared against IMGT/GENE-DB human TR gene sequences so that V and J genes could be assigned. The TCRdist pipeline was used in a later analysis to assign CDR3 sequences and most-parsimonious VDJ recombination scenarios. In a later analysis, each TCR beta chain was defined by its CDR3 amino acid sequence together with its V-gene family, and reads without a unique V-gene family were excluded. To address suspected cross-contamination and a sequencing artifact, a later analysis removed a few hundred highly shared, low-generation-probability nucleotide sequences. In a later analysis, a clonal expansion index for each public chain was calculated from normalized within-repertoire ranks of inferred template counts. A later analysis computed generation probabilities with a VDJ recombination model fitted to out-of-frame rearrangements, and checked the results against IGoR. Hypergeometric tests were used in a later analysis to score TCR-TCR, TCR-HLA and TCR-CMV co-occurrence, with a repertoire-size bias correction applied to the TCR pairs. A later analysis estimated false discovery rates by permuting HLA or CMV assignments 20 times. In a later analysis, co-occurring TCRs were grouped using DBSCAN, and TCRdist sequence similarity was added for clustering within HLA-allele-positive subsets. Co-occurrence clustering excluded repertoires with fewer than 30,000 or more than 120,000 public chains, plus five with anomalous nucleotide sharing. TCRdb limited this immuneACCESS table to in-frame rearrangements with V and J called. A share of clones is missing; checked studies link under half to unresolved V genes, and the rest is unexplained. V, J and clone size derive from that table, while D and trimming were established from the DNA sequence. This sample is represented by 95,000 to 100,000 clones; 76% of them were singletons. Approximately 2% of the sample goes to the ten largest clones.

The cohort was made up of 666 healthy bone marrow donors. Cohort members were all nominally healthy when sampled, although unrecorded immune exposures were likely present. The donor was CMV seronegative and belonged to the group of around 400 seronegative cohort members. Each donor provided a peripheral blood sample, and peripheral blood mononuclear cells were used for TCR beta sequencing. Genomic DNA was extracted from the blood cell samples with the Qiagen DNeasy Blood Extraction Kit. The CDR3 runs 14 residues from the cysteine to the phenylalanine. The retained sequence is limited to the CDR3, 42 bases, with the frame set at the first base. CDR1 and CDR2, looked up from the germline V gene, are SGHAT and FQNNGV. Trimming costs V 6 bases and J 4 bases, and their ends lie 12 bases apart.

In this chain, TRBV11-2 is recombined with TRBJ2-2, with TRBD2 tentatively as D gene (6 bases match). The receptor comes from a middle-aged man in good health and CMV-seronegative. Sequencing used PBMCs. The CDR3: CASRGLGATGELFF. The sequence in DNA is TGTGCCAGCAGGGGACTGGGCGCCACCGGGGAGCTGTTTTTT.